This TCR beta chain is drawn from a study of shared T cell receptors in the human thymus (dated by TCRdb to the early 2020s). About the investigation overall: The study examined how self-reactive, shared T-cell receptor alpha chains are generated in the human thymus.

Receptors were amplified or captured by the immunoSEQ multiplex PCR assay. The table was pulled from immuneACCESS by TCRdb, which kept in-frame rearrangements only. Such tables lose some clones; where checked, under half of the loss comes from unresolved V genes, and the rest has no known cause. Here the sample has some 700,000 clones; over 75% occur a single time. The ten largest clones represent about 0.01% of the sample. As for this clone: Its antigen is still unknown. Base qualities are not recorded, but no much larger clone differs from it by a single base.

Separately, the same data were catalogued under a study of human thymus T cells. Per that second paper: The donors were immunologically healthy infants in Finland who had open corrective cardiac surgery for congenital heart defects. The thymus tissue came from surgical resects taken out during corrective cardiac surgery. Both the thymic and the peripheral blood repertoires appeared to show biased V and J gene segment usage. Highly overlapping thymic TCR repertoires among unrelated individuals were reported in the related research. The study characterized TCR alpha and beta repertoires from under 10 infant thymus samples and four related peripheral blood samples. The cohort included about 6 male and a couple of female infants, with donor ages spanning 7 to 244 days. Thymocytes were mechanically released from the tissue and were stored as pellets of about 9.5-31 million cells at -70 degrees C. A QIAsymphony instrument was used to extract genomic DNA from the frozen cell pellets. Using the immunoSEQ multiplex PCR assay, the TCRB and TCRAD loci were amplified from a standardized quantity of quality-controlled genomic DNA. The amplicons spanned the V(D)J region and were long enough to cover the CDR3 and allow V and J genes to be identified. Through the commercial immunoSEQ service, the amplicons were sequenced on an Illumina platform. Primer bias and sequencing errors were corrected as previously described, and TCRAD and TCRB were defined on the basis of the IMGT database. Analysis of the repertoires was done with immunoSEQ Analyzer 3.0 and VDJTools and included basic statistics, V/J segment usage, diversity estimates, rarefaction and pairwise overlap. Diversity was estimated with Chao1, ChaoE, Efron-Thisted, Shannon and inverse Simpson indices, and also on datasets down-sampled to the smallest sample. Repertoire overlap was assessed by strict matching of CDR3 nucleotide sequence, V gene and J gene, and clustering was done by Jaccard-based multidimensional scaling. Thymus samples yielded on average about 810,000 unique TCRB clonotypes, compared with some 89,000 from blood samples.

The specimen was thymocytes. This clonotype was obtained from a boy less than two years old with a congenital heart defect. Donor details come from another sample of the same person, matched by shared clones.

The CDR3 is CASSSGLAHSTDTQYF. The bases read TGTGCCAGCAGCTCAGGACTAGCCCATAGCACAGATACGCAGTATTTT. In this chain, TRBV5-8 is recombined with TRBJ2-3; 8 bases in the middle match TRBD2. Germline trimming amounts to 3 bases on V and 0 bases on J, with 6 as the count of junction bases outside the gene matches. The CDR3 runs 16 residues from the cysteine to the phenylalanine. CDR3 DNA is the only sequence kept; it has 48 bases, read in frame from the first base. Via the germline V gene, CDR1 is SGHTS and CDR2 YDEGEE.